A single TCR beta chain is shown here with its context. This entry is derived from a study of blood T cells in healthy people across ages. Primers used in a second PCR of about 7 to 12 cycles were a sample-barcoded 5' primer and a J-beta primer mix. TCRdb analysed the 5' RACE reads with MiXCR anew, one entry per CDR3 protein. The data contain approximately 1,700,000 distinct CDR3 sequences, approximately 39% of them singletons. Per sample, at least 6 micrograms of total RNA were extracted. The sample consisted of blood. This receptor was taken from a human donor in good health.

CDR3 sequence (DNA): TGTGCCAGCAGCTCCGGGACTAGCGGGGGAGCGAGCCCCGAGCAGTACTTC. Its protein product is CASSSGTSGGASPEQYF. This chain uses TRBV7-2 with TRBJ2-7, with 14 nucleotides matching TRBD2. V lost 4 bases and J lost 6; bases outside the gene matches: 11. The CDR3 consists of 17 residues. In germline, CDR1 is SGHTA, CDR2 FQGNSA.